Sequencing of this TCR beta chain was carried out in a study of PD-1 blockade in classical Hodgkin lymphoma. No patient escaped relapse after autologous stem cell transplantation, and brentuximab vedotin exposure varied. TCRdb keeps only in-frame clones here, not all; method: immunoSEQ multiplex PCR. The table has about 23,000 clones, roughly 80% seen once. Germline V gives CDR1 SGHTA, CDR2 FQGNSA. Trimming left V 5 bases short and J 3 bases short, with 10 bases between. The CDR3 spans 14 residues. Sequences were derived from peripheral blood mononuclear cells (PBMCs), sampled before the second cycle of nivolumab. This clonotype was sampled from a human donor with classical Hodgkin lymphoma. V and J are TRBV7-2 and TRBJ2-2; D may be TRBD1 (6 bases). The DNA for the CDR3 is TGTGCCAGCAGCATCTACAGGGACACCGGGGAGCTGTTTTTT. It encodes CASSIYRDTGELFF.